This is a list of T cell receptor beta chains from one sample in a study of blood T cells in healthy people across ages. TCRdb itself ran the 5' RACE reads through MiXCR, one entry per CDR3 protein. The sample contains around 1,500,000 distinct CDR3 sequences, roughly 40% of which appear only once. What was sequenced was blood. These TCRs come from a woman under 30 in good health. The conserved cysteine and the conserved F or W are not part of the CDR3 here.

CDR3aa: ASSVGDLGSPLH
j_gene: TRBJ1-6
v_gene: TRBV9

CDR3aa: ASSLLAGDLYNEQF
j_gene: TRBJ2-1
v_gene: TRBV12-3/TRBV12-4

CDR3aa: SVYTGGDGYT
j_gene: TRBJ1-2
v_gene: TRBV29-1

CDR3aa: ASSFGTTGDQETQY
j_gene: TRBJ2-5
v_gene: TRBV7-9

CDR3aa: ASSLAGVADYEQY
j_gene: TRBJ2-7
v_gene: TRBV5-1

CDR3aa: ASIQVGTPDEQF
j_gene: TRBJ2-1
v_gene: TRBV4-1

CDR3aa: ASSELGKLF
j_gene: TRBJ1-4
v_gene: TRBV10-2

CDR3aa: ASSQVGRGITDTQY
j_gene: TRBJ2-3
v_gene: TRBV4-1

CDR3aa: SAVPLEAVGTDTQY
j_gene: TRBJ2-3
v_gene: TRBV20-1

CDR3aa: ASSLSETLHEKLF
j_gene: TRBJ1-4
v_gene: TRBV7-9

CDR3aa: ASSRLAGPFQETQY
j_gene: TRBJ2-5
v_gene: TRBV7-2

CDR3aa: ASSPGTGVFFSALH
j_gene: TRBJ1-6
v_gene: TRBV4-1

CDR3aa: SARGPGLAEKTDTQY
j_gene: TRBJ2-3
v_gene: TRBV20-1

CDR3aa: ASSLGQGGSAGEQY
j_gene: TRBJ2-7
v_gene: TRBV7-6

CDR3aa: ASRTSGSFHEQY
j_gene: TRBJ2-7
v_gene: TRBV2

CDR3aa: SARDSGAGGLEQY
j_gene: TRBJ2-7
v_gene: TRBV20-1

CDR3aa: ASRLTGALYEEQY
j_gene: TRBJ2-5
v_gene: TRBV5-5

CDR3aa: ASNTVAGGLRDTQY
j_gene: TRBJ2-3
v_gene: TRBV28

CDR3aa: AISGGLAGVSGFGELF
j_gene: TRBJ2-2
v_gene: TRBV10-3

CDR3aa: ASSLLAGNNEQF
j_gene: TRBJ2-1
v_gene: TRBV7-8

CDR3aa: ASRYGTSANNEQF
j_gene: TRBJ2-1
v_gene: TRBV3-1

CDR3aa: ASSLADTIAKNIQY
j_gene: TRBJ2-4
v_gene: TRBV7-2

CDR3aa: ASSSTLTGQVLWYEQY
j_gene: TRBJ2-7
v_gene: TRBV5-1

CDR3aa: VSGVVQTGSYT
j_gene: TRBJ1-2
v_gene: TRBV12-5

CDR3aa: ASSPARGAPSTDTQY
j_gene: TRBJ2-3
v_gene: TRBV5-1

CDR3aa: ASRFGPYSNQPQH
j_gene: TRBJ1-5
v_gene: TRBV6-5

CDR3aa: ASNPGLGKNIQY
j_gene: TRBJ2-4
v_gene: TRBV2

CDR3aa: ATSEGRSTDTQY
j_gene: TRBJ2-3
v_gene: TRBV24-1

CDR3aa: ASSQGLAGFVGANVLT
j_gene: TRBJ2-6
v_gene: TRBV4-2

CDR3aa: SASSGVAETQY
j_gene: -
v_gene: TRBV20-1

CDR3aa: ASRGDRGFLTYEQY
j_gene: TRBJ2-7
v_gene: TRBV10-2